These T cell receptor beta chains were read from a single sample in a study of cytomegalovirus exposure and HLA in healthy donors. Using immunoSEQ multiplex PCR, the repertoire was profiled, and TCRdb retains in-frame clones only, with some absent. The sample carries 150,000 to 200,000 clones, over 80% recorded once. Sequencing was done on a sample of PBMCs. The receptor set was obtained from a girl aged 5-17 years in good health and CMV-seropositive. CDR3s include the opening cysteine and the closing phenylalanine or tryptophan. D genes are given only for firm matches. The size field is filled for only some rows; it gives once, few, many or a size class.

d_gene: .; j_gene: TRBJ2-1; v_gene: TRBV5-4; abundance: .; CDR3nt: TGTGCCAGCAGCAACGGTCCGCAGGGGTTAACCTACAATGAGCAGTTCTTC; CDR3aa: CASSNGPQGLTYNEQFF
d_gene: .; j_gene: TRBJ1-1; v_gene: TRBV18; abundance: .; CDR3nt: TGTGCCAGCTCACCACTACAGCCAGGGCCGGACACTGAAGCTTTCTTT; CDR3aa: CASSPLQPGPDTEAFF
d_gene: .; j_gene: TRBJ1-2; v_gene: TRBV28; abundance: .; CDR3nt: TGTGCCAGCAGGCGGGACCTGACAGCCTCCTATGGCTACACCTTC; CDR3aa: CASRRDLTASYGYTF
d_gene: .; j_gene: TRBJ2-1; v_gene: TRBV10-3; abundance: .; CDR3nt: TGTGCCATTTTTGCGGGAAGGGTGGGGAATGAGCAGTTCTTC; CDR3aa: CAIFAGRVGNEQFF
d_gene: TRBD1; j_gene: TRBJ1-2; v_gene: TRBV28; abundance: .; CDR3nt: TGTGCCAGCAGATCCGGGACAGGGGATTGGTATGGCTACACCTTC; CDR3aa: CASRSGTGDWYGYTF
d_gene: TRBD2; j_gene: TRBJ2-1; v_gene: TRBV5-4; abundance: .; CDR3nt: TGTGCCAGCAGCTTGAGCGGGAGGGCGGGCGATGAGCAGTTCTTC; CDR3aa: CASSLSGRAGDEQFF
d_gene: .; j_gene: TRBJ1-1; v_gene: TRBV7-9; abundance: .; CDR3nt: TGTGCCAGCAGCCCGGCGACTGGAAGGTATGAAGCTTTCTTT; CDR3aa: CASSPATGRYEAFF
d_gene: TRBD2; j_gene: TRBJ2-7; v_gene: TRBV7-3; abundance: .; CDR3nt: TGTGCCAGCAGGGAAAGCGGGGTGATATCCTACGAGCAGTACTTC; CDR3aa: CASRESGVISYEQYF
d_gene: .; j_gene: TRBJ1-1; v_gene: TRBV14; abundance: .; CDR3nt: TGTGCCAGCAGCCAAGACAGTCTCACTGAAGCTTTCTTT; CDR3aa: CASSQDSLTEAFF
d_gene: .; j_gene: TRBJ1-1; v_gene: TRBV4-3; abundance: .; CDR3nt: TGCGCCAGCAGCCGAGATGGGGGGTGGGATACTGAAGCTTTCTTT; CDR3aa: CASSRDGGWDTEAFF
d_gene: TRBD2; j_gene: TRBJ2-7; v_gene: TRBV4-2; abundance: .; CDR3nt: TGTGCCAGCAGCCGCCGACTAGCGGGAGTATCAGGCGAGCAGTACTTC; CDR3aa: CASSRRLAGVSGEQYF
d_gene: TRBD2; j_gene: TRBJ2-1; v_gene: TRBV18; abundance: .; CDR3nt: TGTGCCAGCTCACTTGGACTAGCGGGCCTTCGATTCTCCTACAATGAGCAGTTCTTC; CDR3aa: CASSLGLAGLRFSYNEQFF
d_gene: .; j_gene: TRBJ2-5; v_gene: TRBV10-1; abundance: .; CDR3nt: TGCGCCAGCAGTCGGGGATTCGGGGAGACCCAGTACTTC; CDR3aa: CASSRGFGETQYF
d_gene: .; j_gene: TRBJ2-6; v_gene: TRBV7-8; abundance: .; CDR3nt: TGTGCCAGCAGCTACGTACAGGGTTTCTCTGGGGCCAACGTCCTGACTTTC; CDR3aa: CASSYVQGFSGANVLTF
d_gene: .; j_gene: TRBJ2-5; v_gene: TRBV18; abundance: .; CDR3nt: TGTGCCAGCTCGCCTAAATTGTACCAAGAGACCCAGTACTTC; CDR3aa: CASSPKLYQETQYF
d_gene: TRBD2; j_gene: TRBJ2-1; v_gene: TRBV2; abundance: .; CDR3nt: TGTGCCAGCGGACTACTAGCGGGAGACCACAATGAGCAGTTCTTC; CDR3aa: CASGLLAGDHNEQFF
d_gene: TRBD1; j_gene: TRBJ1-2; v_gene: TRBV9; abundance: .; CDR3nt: TGTGCAAGCTCCCCGGGGGACAGCCAGCTCTATGGCTACACCTTC; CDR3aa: CASSPGDSQLYGYTF
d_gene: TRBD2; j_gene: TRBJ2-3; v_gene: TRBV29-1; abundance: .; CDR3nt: TGCAGCGTTGAGACCCTAGCGGGGGGGGCAGATACGCAGTATTTT; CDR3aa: CSVETLAGGADTQYF
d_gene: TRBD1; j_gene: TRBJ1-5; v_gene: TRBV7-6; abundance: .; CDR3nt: TGTGCCAGCAGCTCGGAGGACAGGGGAGGTCAGCCCCAGCATTTT; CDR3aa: CASSSEDRGGQPQHF
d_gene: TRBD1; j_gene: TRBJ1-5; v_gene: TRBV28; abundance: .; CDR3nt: TGTGCCAGCAGAGCCCAATTGGACAGGGTGCCGCGGGCCCAGCATTTT; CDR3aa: CASRAQLDRVPRAQHF
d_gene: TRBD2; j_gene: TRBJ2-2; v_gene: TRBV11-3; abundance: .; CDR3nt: TGTGCCAGCAGCCCCCGTAGCGGGGGGACCGGGGAGCTGTTTTTT; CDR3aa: CASSPRSGGTGELFF
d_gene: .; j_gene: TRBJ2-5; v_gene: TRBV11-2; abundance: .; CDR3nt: TGTGCCAGCAGCTTACGCCCGAGGGCCCCTAAGGGAACCCAGTACTTC; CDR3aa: CASSLRPRAPKGTQYF
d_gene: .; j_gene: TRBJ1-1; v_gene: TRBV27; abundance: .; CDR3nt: TGTGCCAGCAACCCCCGGGGAGCCACTGAAGCTTTCTTT; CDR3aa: CASNPRGATEAFF
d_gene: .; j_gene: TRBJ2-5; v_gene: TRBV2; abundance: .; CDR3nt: TGTGCCAGCAGTGACAGGGATAAGAAGGGAATCCAGTACTTC; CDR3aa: CASSDRDKKGIQYF
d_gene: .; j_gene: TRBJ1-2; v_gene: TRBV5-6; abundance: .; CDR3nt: TGTGCCAGCAGCTTTAGTCGGCAGGTCTATGGCTACACCTTC; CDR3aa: CASSFSRQVYGYTF
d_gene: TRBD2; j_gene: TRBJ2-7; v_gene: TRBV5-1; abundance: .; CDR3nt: TGCGCCAGCAGCGCACTAGCGGGAGCCTACGAGCAGTACTTC; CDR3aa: CASSALAGAYEQYF
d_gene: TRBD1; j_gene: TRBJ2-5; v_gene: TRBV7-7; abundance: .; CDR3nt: TGTGCTAGCAGCGCGGACAGGGGGAAAGAGACCCAGTACTTC; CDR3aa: CASSADRGKETQYF
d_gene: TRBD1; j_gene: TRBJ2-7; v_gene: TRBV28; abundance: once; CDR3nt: TGTGCCAGCAGTTTAGTCTCAGGGGGCTTATACGAGCAGTACTTC; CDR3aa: CASSLVSGGLYEQYF
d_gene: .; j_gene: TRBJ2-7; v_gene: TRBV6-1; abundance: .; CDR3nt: TGTGCCAGCAGTGGCCAGGGGTTGTACGAGCAGTACTTC; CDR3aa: CASSGQGLYEQYF
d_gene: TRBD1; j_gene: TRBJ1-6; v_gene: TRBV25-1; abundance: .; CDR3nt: TGTGCCAGCAGTGACGCGGGACAGGGAAATTCACCCCTCCACTTT; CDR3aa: CASSDAGQGNSPLHF
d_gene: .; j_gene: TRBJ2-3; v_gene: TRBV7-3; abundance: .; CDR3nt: TGTGCCAGCAGCTTGTTCCCGGCAGATACGCAGTATTTT; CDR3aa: CASSLFPADTQYF